These T cell receptor beta chains were read from a single sample in a study of shared clonotypes between healthy human individuals. Here immunoSEQ multiplex PCR was the method, and the copy in TCRdb shows in-frame clones only, minus some. The profile shows about 2.1 million clones, about 93% of them singletons. Material for sequencing was naive CD8+ T cells from PBMCs. The origin of the receptors is a man between 18 and 35 years old in good health. Some clones in this sample may be carry-over from other donors' samples. Both conserved end residues are part of each CDR3. D genes are given only for firm matches. Part of the rows lack a size; the others show once, few, many or a class for expanded clones.

TRBD1	TRBV7-9	TRBJ2-5	-	CASSRQGPLWAQYF	TGTGCCAGCAGCCGACAGGGGCCTCTTTGGGCCCAGTACTTC
-	TRBV15	TRBJ1-5	-	CATVGGPYSNQPQHF	TGTGCCACCGTCGGGGGACCGTATAGCAATCAGCCCCAGCATTTT
TRBD1	TRBV5-1	TRBJ1-1	-	CASSFRGQGADRDTEAFF	TGCGCCAGCAGCTTTCGCGGACAGGGGGCTGATAGGGACACTGAAGCTTTCTTT
TRBD1	TRBV19	TRBJ2-4	-	CASSIDRVGDIQYF	TGTGCCAGTAGTATCGACAGGGTGGGGGACATTCAGTACTTC
-	TRBV7-9	TRBJ2-1	-	CASSLAAGTTLSYNEQFF	TGTGCCAGCAGCTTAGCCGCTGGGACCACCCTTTCCTACAATGAGCAGTTCTTC
TRBD2	TRBV4-2	TRBJ2-7	-	CASSQRLAVETSSYEQYF	TGTGCCAGCAGCCAGCGACTAGCGGTTGAAACGAGCTCCTACGAGCAGTACTTC
-	TRBV4-3	TRBJ2-3	-	CASSQDGLRRTQYF	TGCGCCAGCAGCCAAGACGGCCTGCGCCGTACGCAGTATTTT
TRBD2	TRBV19	TRBJ2-1	-	CASSTQAGDGNEQFF	TGTGCCAGTAGTACCCAAGCGGGAGATGGCAATGAGCAGTTCTTC
TRBD2	TRBV11-3	TRBJ2-1	-	CASSLDIAGGPYNEQFF	TGTGCCAGCAGCTTAGATATAGCGGGAGGCCCCTACAATGAGCAGTTCTTC
-	TRBV7-9	TRBJ2-1	-	CASRVPSSYNEQFF	TGTGCCAGTAGAGTCCCCAGCTCCTACAATGAGCAGTTCTTC
-	TRBV29-1	TRBJ1-3	-	CSVVGGSAGNTIYF	TGCAGCGTTGTGGGGGGTTCGGCTGGAAACACCATATATTTT
TRBD1	TRBV7-6	TRBJ1-3	-	CASSPRDRMSSGNTIYF	TGTGCCAGCAGCCCCCGGGACAGGATGAGCTCTGGAAACACCATATATTTT
TRBD2	TRBV11-2	TRBJ2-7	-	CASSTPGTTKAEQYF	TGTGCCAGCAGCACACCCGGGACTACCAAAGCCGAGCAGTACTTC
TRBD2	TRBV30	TRBJ2-7	-	CAWRWRLAGGNPLWQYF	TGTGCCTGGAGATGGAGGCTAGCGGGAGGGAATCCTTTATGGCAGTACTTC
-	TRBV7-9	TRBJ1-4	-	CASSTRTGTGKLFF	TGTGCCAGCAGCACTCGGACGGGGACGGGAAAACTGTTTTTT
-	TRBV29-1	TRBJ1-1	-	CRTEGGNTEAFF	TGCAGGACCGAGGGGGGGAACACTGAAGCTTTCTTT
TRBD1	TRBV19	TRBJ1-1	-	CASSNRDRAHNTEAFF	TGTGCCAGTAGTAATCGGGACAGGGCTCATAACACTGAAGCTTTCTTT
-	TRBV28	TRBJ1-1	-	CASSLRGPMNTEAFF	TGTGCCAGCAGTTTAAGGGGCCCGATGAACACTGAAGCTTTCTTT
TRBD2	TRBV7-8	TRBJ2-1	-	CASSQELAGAIYNEQFF	TGTGCCAGCAGCCAAGAGTTAGCGGGAGCAATCTACAATGAGCAGTTCTTC
TRBD1	TRBV28	TRBJ1-1	-	CASSPDRGGSFNTEAFF	TGTGCCAGCAGCCCAGACAGGGGTGGGAGTTTTAACACTGAAGCTTTCTTT
-	TRBV25-1	TRBJ2-3	-	CATRAEPLTDTQYF	TGTGCCACCCGAGCGGAGCCCCTCACAGATACGCAGTATTTT
TRBD1	TRBV5-6	TRBJ1-2	-	CASSFSTGRFYGYTF	TGTGCCAGCAGCTTCTCGACAGGGAGATTCTATGGCTACACCTTC
-	TRBV15	TRBJ1-3	-	CATSPYPTGSGNTIYF	TGTGCCACCAGCCCTTACCCGACCGGCTCTGGAAACACCATATATTTT
-	TRBV27	TRBJ2-2	-	CASLQGLPGELFF	TGTGCCAGCCTGCAGGGTCTTCCCGGGGAGCTGTTTTTT
-	TRBV11-2	TRBJ1-2	-	CASSLDPPSPSGYTF	TGTGCCAGCAGCTTAGATCCGCCAAGCCCTAGCGGCTACACCTTC
-	TRBV5-4	TRBJ2-1	-	CASSLEWVGGSSYNEQFF	TGTGCCAGCAGCTTGGAGTGGGTAGGAGGGAGCTCCTACAATGAGCAGTTCTTC
TRBD1	TRBV28	TRBJ1-2	-	CASSFWTGWGGYTF	TGTGCCAGCAGTTTTTGGACAGGGTGGGGAGGCTACACCTTC
-	TRBV5-1	TRBJ2-1	-	CASSLSQSSPNYEQFF	TGCGCCAGCAGCTTGAGTCAGTCTAGCCCAAACTATGAGCAGTTCTTC
TRBD1	TRBV6-1	TRBJ1-5	-	CASSTRTGGNQPQHF	TGTGCCAGCAGCACCAGGACAGGGGGCAATCAGCCCCAGCATTTT
TRBD2	TRBV4-3	TRBJ2-1	-	CASSEGLAGFYNEQFF	TGCGCCAGCAGCGAGGGACTAGCGGGCTTCTACAATGAGCAGTTCTTC
-	TRBV5-1	TRBJ2-5	-	CASSFSPLLAAQETQYF	TGCGCCAGCAGCTTCTCTCCTCTCCTAGCCGCCCAAGAGACCCAGTACTTC
TRBD2	TRBV6-5	TRBJ2-7	-	CASSYSIRREDGEQYF	TGTGCCAGCAGTTACTCGATACGGCGGGAGGACGGAGAGCAGTACTTC
-	TRBV7-9	TRBJ2-1	-	CVTEGLGEQFF	TGTGTAACAGAGGGGCTGGGTGAGCAGTTCTTC
-	TRBV4-1	TRBJ2-7	-	CASSQILRRNYEQYF	TGCGCCAGCAGCCAGATCTTACGGAGGAACTACGAGCAGTACTTC
-	TRBV28	TRBJ2-7	-	CASSFARGHRYEQYF	TGTGCCAGCAGTTTTGCCAGGGGACACCGCTACGAGCAGTACTTC
-	TRBV6-6	TRBJ1-5	-	CASSRQPNQPQHF	TGTGCCAGCAGCAGGCAGCCCAATCAGCCCCAGCATTTT
TRBD2	TRBV27	TRBJ2-1	-	CASSLIRATSGWVGEQFF	TGTGCCAGCAGTTTAATAAGGGCCACTAGCGGGTGGGTCGGTGAGCAGTTCTTC
-	TRBV15	TRBJ2-2	-	CATSTSGTLRTGELFF	TGTGCCACCAGCACATCAGGGACCTTGAGGACCGGGGAGCTGTTTTTT
TRBD1	TRBV6-5	TRBJ1-4	-	CASSLRTGKEKLFF	TGTGCCAGCAGCTTACGGACAGGGAAGGAAAAACTGTTTTTT
TRBD1	TRBV9	TRBJ2-7	-	CASSVGPQWAGTGSPYEQYF	TGTGCCAGCAGCGTAGGTCCCCAGTGGGCCGGGACAGGGTCGCCCTACGAGCAGTACTTC
-	TRBV6-5	TRBJ2-5	-	CASSLGTAWETQYF	TGTGCCAGCAGTCTCGGGACCGCTTGGGAGACCCAGTACTTC
-	TRBV19	TRBJ1-1	-	CASRKQGDTEAFF	TGTGCCAGTAGGAAACAGGGAGACACTGAAGCTTTCTTT
-	TRBV6-5	TRBJ2-4	-	CASSYSAESKNIQYF	TGTGCCAGCAGTTACTCGGCCGAATCCAAAAACATTCAGTACTTC
-	TRBV7-9	TRBJ2-5	-	CASSREDTDQETQYF	TGTGCCAGCAGCCGCGAAGACACTGACCAAGAGACCCAGTACTTC
-	TRBV27	TRBJ2-3	-	CASSFLTETDTQYF	TGTGCCAGCAGTTTTCTGACGGAAACAGATACGCAGTATTTT
-	TRBV6-1	TRBJ2-7	-	CASSGRGSSYEQYF	TGTGCCAGCAGTGGGAGGGGGTCCTCCTACGAGCAGTACTTC
-	TRBV6-4	TRBJ1-2	-	CASSDGVNYGYTF	TGTGCCAGTAGTGACGGCGTCAACTATGGCTACACCTTC
-	TRBV27	TRBJ2-3	-	CASNPFLGDTQYF	TGTGCCAGCAATCCCTTCTTGGGAGATACGCAGTATTTT
-	TRBV28	TRBJ1-5	-	CASSLWAGHQPQHF	TGTGCCAGCAGTTTATGGGCAGGACACCAGCCCCAGCATTTT
-	TRBV9	TRBJ2-2	few	CASSPSGQELFF	TGTGCCAGCAGCCCCTCGGGACAGGAGCTGTTTTTT
TRBD2	TRBV7-8	TRBJ2-3	-	CASSVAGITTDTQYF	TGTGCCAGCAGCGTAGCGGGAATCACCACAGATACGCAGTATTTT